These T cell receptor beta chains were read from a single sample in a study of T cells in Graves' hyperthyroidism and ophthalmopathy. One entry per CDR3 protein results from TCRdb running MiXCR on the multiplex PCR reads. The data show approximately 420,000 distinct CDR3 sequences, around 15% seen once. The sample consisted of blood. Receptors were obtained from a woman between 18 and 29 years old with Graves' hyperthyroidism. CDR3s include the opening cysteine and the closing phenylalanine or tryptophan. The D gene is left open where the match is weak. Not every row has a clone size; where given, it reads once, few, many or a size class.

D gene	clone size	V gene	J gene	CDR3 protein	CDR3 DNA
-	-	TRBV7-2	TRBJ2-1	CASSPRGASSYNEQFF	TGTGCCAGCAGTCCTCGCGGGGCCAGCTCCTACAATGAGCAGTTCTTC
-	-	TRBV4-2	TRBJ1-3	CASSQDSRAGSGNTIYF	TGTGCCAGCAGCCAGGATTCCAGGGCCGGATCTGGAAACACCATATATTTT
-	many	TRBV28	TRBJ1-1	CASSASGRGVGEAFF	TGTGCCAGCAGTGCCTCGGGTAGGGGTGTTGGTGAAGCTTTCTTT
TRBD1	many	TRBV30	TRBJ1-6	CAWSMGQGNSPLHF	TGTGCCTGGTCGATGGGACAGGGGAATTCACCCCTCCACTTT
-	-	TRBV25-1	TRBJ1-2	CASSKGYGYTF	TGTGCCAGCAGTAAGGGATATGGCTACACCTTC
TRBD2	many	TRBV10-3	TRBJ2-7	CALSGLAGGEQYF	TGTGCCCTGAGTGGACTAGCGGGAGGCGAGCAGTACTTC
-	many	TRBV9	TRBJ2-5	CASSVGGTPGETQYF	TGTGCCAGCAGCGTAGGGGGGACACCAGGAGAGACCCAGTACTTC
TRBD1	few	TRBV7-3	TRBJ2-2	CASSFGGQLHTGELFF	TGTGCCAGCAGCTTTGGGGGACAGCTGCACACCGGGGAGCTGTTTTTT
-	few	TRBV20-1	TRBJ2-3	CSASGGASTDTQYF	TGCAGTGCCTCTGGAGGGGCGAGCACAGATACGCAGTATTTT
-	many	TRBV20-1	TRBJ2-1	CSATIGAAYNEQFF	TGCAGTGCTACGATTGGGGCAGCATACAATGAGCAGTTCTTC
-	many	TRBV11-3	TRBJ2-2	CASSSSITNTGELFF	TGTGCCAGCAGCTCCTCTATCACGAACACCGGGGAGCTGTTTTTT
-	many	TRBV18	TRBJ1-2	CASSPTGPLDGYTF	TGTGCCAGCTCACCAACGGGGCCCCTTGATGGCTACACCTTC
-	-	TRBV20-1	TRBJ2-2	CSARPGGRNTGELFF	TGCAGTGCTAGACCGGGCGGTCGGAACACCGGGGAGCTGTTTTTT
TRBD2	many	TRBV20-1	TRBJ2-7	CSATPGLAAYYEQYF	TGCAGTGCAACTCCGGGACTAGCGGCCTACTACGAGCAGTACTTC
TRBD2	many	TRBV12-3/TRBV12-4	TRBJ2-3	CASSFFSGNTDTQYF	TGTGCCAGCAGTTTTTTTAGCGGGAACACAGATACGCAGTATTTT
-	few	TRBV29-1	TRBJ2-2	CSVESGGVFGTGELFF	TGCAGCGTTGAAAGCGGAGGGGTATTCGGAACCGGGGAGCTGTTTTTT
TRBD1	many	TRBV24-1	TRBJ1-2	CATSERSGTGGGYTF	TGTGCCACCAGTGAACGATCCGGGACAGGGGGAGGCTACACCTTC
TRBD1	many	TRBV9	TRBJ1-4	CASSASKTGVNEKLFF	TGTGCCAGCAGCGCGAGCAAGACAGGGGTTAATGAAAAACTGTTTTTT
-	few	TRBV3-1	TRBJ1-2	CASKPSGEGYGYTF	TGTGCCAGCAAACCTTCAGGGGAAGGGTATGGCTACACCTTC
TRBD1	few	TRBV27	TRBJ1-5	CASSSTQGDQPQHF	TGTGCCAGCAGTTCTACCCAGGGGGATCAGCCCCAGCATTTT
-	many	TRBV4-1	TRBJ2-7	CASSLRTGTYEQYF	TGCGCCAGCAGCCTCCGGACGGGAACCTACGAGCAGTACTTC
TRBD1	few	TRBV28	TRBJ1-6	CASNSGQVNSPLHF	TGTGCCAGCAATTCGGGACAGGTGAATTCACCCCTCCACTTT
TRBD1	many	TRBV28	TRBJ1-5	CASSPHRQGSQPQHF	TGTGCCAGCAGTCCCCATCGACAGGGCTCCCAGCCCCAGCATTTT
TRBD1	-	TRBV7-9	TRBJ1-6	CASSDGQGLNSPLHF	TGTGCCAGCAGCGACGGACAGGGTCTCAATTCACCCCTCCACTTT
TRBD1	-	TRBV5-4	TRBJ2-5	CASSGDSGVKTQYF	TGTGCCAGCAGTGGGGACAGTGGGGTCAAGACCCAGTACTTC
TRBD1	many	TRBV29-1	TRBJ2-3	CSVTVPGQGRTDTQYF	TGCAGCGTCACCGTCCCGGGACAGGGACGCACAGATACGCAGTATTTT